What follows are 20 T cell receptor beta chains derived from one specimen sequenced in a study of blood T cells in healthy people across ages. A J-beta primer mix and a sample-barcoded 5' primer were used in a second PCR of roughly 7 to 12 cycles. TCRdb passed the 5' RACE reads through MiXCR, listing each CDR3 protein once. The sample holds 550,000 to 650,000 distinct CDR3 sequences; about 30% are singletons and the top ten take around 16%. The sample taken for sequencing was blood. These receptor sequences come from a woman older than 75 in good health.

The CDR3 reads CASSYIGFGEQYF. The CDR3, as DNA: TGTGCCAGCAGTTACATCGGCTTTGGGGAGCAGTACTTC. The J gene is TRBJ2-7, the V gene TRBV6-5; D not resolved. Germline lookup yields CDR1 MNHEY and CDR2 SVGAGI. Trimming took 2 bases from V and 7 from J, leaving 12 bases between them. CDR3 length: 13 amino acids.

The chain uses TRBV20-1 and TRBJ1-1; D unclear. Germline lookup yields CDR1 DFQATT and CDR2 SNEGSKA (reference sequence). This CDR3 has 16 amino acids. V was clipped by 0 bases and J by 0 bases, with 14 bases between them. The CDR3 here is CSARDLMRSMNTEAFF. DNA for the CDR3: TGCAGTGCTAGAGATCTAATGAGATCCATGAACACTGAAGCTTTCTTT.

This clonotype has ten or more counts. The CDR3 is CASSLAVSNSRGYEQYF. CDR3 nucleotide sequence: TGTGCCAGCAGCTTAGCAGTATCGAACTCTAGAGGATACGAGCAGTACTTC. The V call is TRBV7-9, the J call TRBJ2-7, with no clear D. Germline loops: CDR1 SEHNR, CDR2 FQNEAQ (reference sequence). The CDR3 extends over 17 amino acids. Trimming removed 0 bases from V and 4 bases from J, with 19 bases in between.

The J gene is TRBJ2-3, the V gene TRBV7-2; no reliable D call. The V end was cut by 8 bases, the J end by 3 bases, with 9 bases between. Germline CDR1 and CDR2: SGHTA and FQGNSA. The CDR3 covers 12 residues. CDR3 amino acids: CASGDGTDTQYF. The CDR3 coding sequence is TGTGCCAGCGGCGACGGGACAGATACGCAGTATTTT.

This clonotype was found many times. V and J are TRBV29-1 and TRBJ2-4; D may correspond to TRBD1 or TRBD2 (5 bases each). The J call is uncertain, as TRBJ2-7 better fits the DNA end. Germline V gene sequence: CDR1 SQVTM, CDR2 ANQGSEA. The CDR3 covers 11 residues. The CDR3 DNA reads as TGCAGCGTCGAACAGGACTTCGAGCAGTACTTC. It codes for CSVEQDFEQYF.

This clonotype appeared many times. The chain couples TRBV12-3 or TRBV12-4 to TRBJ2-1, with D unresolved. This CDR3 is built from 15 residues. V lost 2 bases and J 0 bases, leaving 8 bases between the germline ends. CDR3 sequence (DNA): TGTGCCAGCAGTTTAACCCAGGTCTCCTACAATGAGCAGTTCTTC. Encoded protein: CASSLTQVSYNEQFF.

In its sample, this clonotype was seen many times. The chain carries TRBV18 and TRBJ1-2; possibly TRBD1 for D (5 bases). V was pared by 2 bases and J by 8 bases, with 15 bases between. The CDR3 loop spans 14 amino acids. The germline V gene encodes CDR1 KGHSH and CDR2 LQKENI. CDR3 residues: CASSPAGTARGYTF. CDR3 coding DNA: TGTGCCAGCTCACCAGCCGGGACCGCGAGAGGCTACACCTTC.

This clonotype has a count of ten or more. The gene calls are TRBV20-1 and TRBJ1-1, with D perhaps TRBD1 (5 bases). The germline V and J ends were trimmed by 5 bases and 5 bases, with 15 bases remaining between them. CDR3 length: 13 amino acids. Germline-derived CDR1 and CDR2 are DFQATT and SNEGSKA (reference sequence). This chain's CDR3 is CSAPQGVRTEAFF. CDR3 bases: TGCAGTGCTCCCCAAGGGGTAAGGACTGAAGCTTTCTTT.

This chain connects TRBV6-1 to TRBJ2-1; 8 bases line up with TRBD2. The better agreement between TRBJ2-7 and the DNA end casts doubt on the J call. Germline CDR1 reads MNHNS; CDR2 reads SASEGT. This CDR3 has 14 amino acids. CDR3 nucleotides: TGTGCCAGCAGTGGCGGGGGGACATACAATGAGCAGTACTTC. Its protein product is CASSGGGTYNEQYF.

The chain carries TRBV2 and TRBJ2-7; no clear D. The V and J ends lost 5 bases and 4 bases respectively, with 12 bases between them. The CDR3 runs 13 residues. Germline V gene lookup returns CDR1 SNHLY and CDR2 FYNNEI. CDR3 bases: TGTGCCAGCAGTCCTCGACCTCCTTACGAGCAGTACTTC. Amino acid sequence: CASSPRPPYEQYF.

J is TRBJ2-1 and V is TRBV6-6; a weak D match, TRBD2 (5 bases). This CDR3 spans 17 amino acids. The germline V gene encodes CDR1 MNHNY and CDR2 SVGAGI (reference sequence). V gave up 2 bases and J gave up 0 bases, with 14 bases separating them. For the CDR3, the DNA is TGTGCCAGCAGTTACCCGATGGACTCGAGCTCCTACAATGAGCAGTTCTTC. Translation: CASSYPMDSSSYNEQFF.

There are a few counts of this clonotype. The chain combines TRBV6-5 with TRBJ1-6, with TRBD1 as a possible D gene (5 bases). Trimming removed 2 bases from V and 8 bases from J, with 7 bases in between. CDR1 MNHEY and CDR2 SVGAGI come from the germline V gene. The length of the CDR3 is 13 residues. This chain's CDR3 is CASSYRRDSPLHF. The CDR3 DNA sequence: TGTGCCAGCAGTTACCGCAGGGATTCACCCCTCCACTTT.

The chain carries TRBV5-1 and TRBJ1-1, with 9 bases identical to TRBD1. J lost 8 bases, V lost 4 bases, and 9 bases had no gene match. Germline V gene sequence: CDR1 SGHRS, CDR2 YFSETQ. The CDR3 spans 14 residues. The CDR3 here is CASSVGDRATEAFF. CDR3 nucleotides: TGCGCCAGCAGCGTCGGGGACAGGGCTACCGAAGCTTTCTTT.

The sample holds many counts of this clonotype. The rearrangement links TRBV20-1 to TRBJ2-3, with TRBD2 identical over 9 bases. Germline trimming cut 6 bases from V and 2 bases from J; bases unmatched to any gene: 9. The CDR3 length is 15 residues. In germline, CDR1 is DFQATT, CDR2 SNEGSKA (reference sequence). The CDR3 is CSAPTLAGFTDTQYF. CDR3 nucleotide sequence: TGCAGTGCCCCTACCCTAGCGGGGTTCACAGATACGCAGTATTTT.

This rearrangement joins TRBV6-4 to TRBJ2-3; 9 bases fit TRBD2. This CDR3 comprises 19 residues. Germline-derived CDR1 and CDR2 are MRHNA and SNTAGT. With V trimmed by 6 bases and J by 4 bases, 20 bases remained unmatched. This chain's CDR3 is CASREPSGTAGHPADTQYF. In DNA, the CDR3 is TGTGCCAGCAGGGAACCTAGCGGGACAGCAGGGCACCCCGCAGATACGCAGTATTTT.

This clonotype has ten or more counts. The chain joins TRBV24-1 to TRBJ2-1; 10 bases fit TRBD1. CDR3 length: 14 amino acids. The V gene's germline CDR1 is KGHDR and CDR2 SFDVKD. After removal of 9 bases from V and 7 bases from J, the junction contained 8 bases not matched to a gene. CDR3 DNA: TGTGCCACCGCCGGGACAGGGGCGGGGAATGAGCAGTTCTTC. Protein product: CATAGTGAGNEQFF.

The J gene is TRBJ2-1, the V gene TRBV5-4; 11 nucleotides agree with TRBD2. The ends lost 2 bases at V and 9 bases at J; junction bases unmatched: 10. Per the germline V gene, CDR1 is SGHNT and CDR2 is YYREEE (reference sequence). The CDR3 is made up of 16 amino acids. CDR3 amino acids: CASSFPVAGGLGEQFF. The CDR3 DNA reads as TGTGCCAGCAGCTTCCCGGTAGCGGGGGGGCTGGGTGAGCAGTTCTTC. The variable domain in full, with the rest retrieved from reference TRBV5-4 and TRBJ2-1, is ETGVTQSPTHLIKTRGQQVTLRCSSQSGHNTVSWYQQALGQGPQFIFQYYREEENGRGNFPPRFSGLQFPNYSSELNVNALELDDSALYLCASSFPVAGGLGEQFFGPGTRLTVL.

Only a few counts were recorded for this clonotype. The chain combines TRBV6-2 or TRBV6-3 with TRBJ1-5; TRBD1 might be the D (6 bases). V dropped 0 bases and J dropped 6 bases, with 12 bases sitting between them. Germline V CDR1 and CDR2: MNHEY, SVGEGT. The CDR3 length is 15 residues. The CDR3: CASSYSGGVVQPQHF. CDR3 DNA sequence: TGTGCCAGCAGTTACTCTGGGGGCGTTGTTCAGCCCCAGCATTTT.

In the case of this clonotype: One end of the junction varies from germline; a read error may be responsible. J is TRBJ1-4 and V is TRBV5-1; 7 nucleotides align to TRBD1. CDR1 is SGHRS, CDR2 YFSETQ, per germline. This CDR3 spans 15 amino acids. The CDR3 DNA reads as TGCGCCAGCAGCTTCCAACCGGGACAGAATGAAAAACGGTTTTTT. Amino acid sequence: CASSFQPGQNEKRFF.

This clonotype has just a few counts. The rearrangement joins TRBV30 to TRBJ1-6; D is ambiguous. V lost 0 bases, J lost 9 bases, and 12 bases lay in between. Per the germline V gene, CDR1 is GTSNPN and CDR2 is SVGIG (reference sequence). The CDR3 consists of 14 residues. The CDR3 region has the DNA TGTGCCTGGAGTGTTGGGCAGGATATTTCACCCCTCCACTTT. Translated, it gives CAWSVGQDISPLHF. Supplemented by reference TRBV30 and TRBJ1-6, the full variable domain reads SQTIHQWPATLVQPVGSPLSLECTVEGTSNPNLYWYRQAAGRGLQLLFYSVGIGQISSEVPQNLSASRPQDRQFILSSKKLLLSDSGFYLCAWSVGQDISPLHFGNGTRLTVT.